A single sample is the source of the 2 T cell receptor beta chains below, sequenced in a study of cytomegalovirus exposure and HLA in healthy donors (dated by TCRdb to 2015 to 2018). Library prep was done by the immunoSEQ multiplex PCR assay. A mixture of 60 forward primers for TCR Vbeta segments and 13 reverse primers for TCR Jbeta segments was used in the multiplex PCR. Here the immuneACCESS table is served through TCRdb, limited to in-frame sequences with V and J called. Missing clones are a known gap in these copies; in checked studies unresolved V genes cover under half, and the rest lacks a known reason. The sample contains approximately 150,000 clones, less than 85% of them found a single time. The top ten clones comprise 6.3% of the sample. Sequenced input: PBMCs. Receptor source: a man between 45 and 60 years old in good health and CMV-seropositive.

This clone was detected a few times. The chain has TRBV5-1 and TRBJ1-3; possible D gene TRBD1, 5 bases. The V end lost 0 bases, the J end lost 2 bases, and 15 bases lay between the germline ends. Per germline, CDR1 SGHRS and CDR2 YFSETQ. The CDR3 sequence is 17 residues long. The CDR3 reads CASSLEGAVPPGNTIYF. The CDR3 DNA reads as TGCGCCAGCAGCTTGGAAGGGGCAGTTCCTCCTGGAAACACCATATATTTT.

This clone appeared a few times. The chain has TRBV29-1 and TRBJ1-1; D is ambiguous. The CDR3 totals 13 residues. V lost 5 bases, J lost 0 bases, and 10 bases lay in between. CDR1 SQVTM and CDR2 ANQGSEA come from the germline V gene. CDR3 amino acids: CSVIKSVNTEAFF. The CDR3 DNA reads as TGCAGCGTTATTAAATCAGTGAACACTGAAGCTTTCTTT.